This T cell receptor (beta chain) stems from a study of response to subunit inactivated influenza vaccine. TCRdb reprocessed the RT-PCR reads with MiXCR, giving one entry per CDR3 protein. This table holds some 850,000 distinct CDR3 sequences, 18% found once. Comment on this clonotype: Antigen: not known.

Findings and limits, study-wide: After each seasonal influenza vaccination, few new T cells are recruited, the authors suggested.

V was clipped by 1 base and J by 5 bases, with 18 bases between them. The CDR3 is 16 amino acids. Germline-derived CDR1 and CDR2 are SGHRS and YFSETQ. The clonotype originates from a man aged 45 to 65 who received an inactivated influenza vaccine. This material consisted of PBMCs from blood, taken less than 6 days after vaccination. V and J are TRBV5-1 and TRBJ2-5; tentative D call: TRBD2 (5 bases). For the CDR3, the DNA is TGCGCCAGCAGCTTGAATGGCAGCCCGAGGGCGGAGACCCAGTACTTC. Translated: CASSLNGSPRAETQYF.